These 25 T cell receptor beta chains originate from one sample sequenced in a study of T cells in Graves' hyperthyroidism and ophthalmopathy. Amplification of TCR beta CDR3 regions was performed using RNA transcripts as template. The TCR CDR3 was amplified in a first-round RT-PCR using the HTBI primer set. TCRdb reanalysed the multiplex PCR reads using MiXCR and keeps one entry per CDR3 protein. The sample consists of under 800,000 distinct CDR3 sequences, around 15% of them appearing once. Material: blood. Receptors originate from a woman aged 18-29 years with Graves' hyperthyroidism.

This clonotype occurred many times. The chain carries TRBV6-1 and TRBJ2-2; 7 bases map to TRBD1. The trim removed 4 bases at V and 0 bases at J, leaving 2 bases unmatched. Germline-derived CDR1 and CDR2 are MNHNS and SASEGT. The CDR3 runs to 15 residues. CDR3 DNA: TGTGCCAGCAGTGTCGGGACAGCGAACACCGGGGAGCTGTTTTTT. Protein sequence: CASSVGTANTGELFF.

The V call is TRBV10-3, the J call TRBJ2-7; D may be TRBD2 (6 bases). Per the germline V gene, CDR1 is ENHRY and CDR2 is SYGVKD. The CDR3 totals 15 residues. Trimming pared 1 base from V and 5 bases from J, leaving 15 bases between. The CDR3 loop reads CAISEWTIFVHEQYF. CDR3 in DNA: TGTGCCATCAGTGAGTGGACTATTTTCGTCCACGAGCAGTACTTC.

This clonotype was counted at least ten times. The rearrangement uses TRBV11-2 and TRBJ2-7; D call uncertain. Per the germline V gene, CDR1 is SGHAT and CDR2 is FQNNGV. There are 12 residues in the CDR3. V was trimmed by 3 bases and J by 4 bases, leaving 7 bases between them. CDR3 residues: CASSFRNYEQYF. The CDR3 coding sequence is TGTGCCAGCAGCTTCCGAAATTACGAGCAGTACTTC.

The V and J genes are TRBV20-1 and TRBJ2-6; D is uncertain. CDR3 size: 12 residues. Germline V gene sequence: CDR1 DFQATT, CDR2 SNEGSKA (reference sequence). V lost 2 bases to trimming and J lost 4 bases, with 3 bases between them. CDR3 amino acids: CSARSGANVLTF. CDR3 nucleotides: TGCAGTGCTAGATCCGGGGCCAACGTCCTGACTTTC.

In this sample, this clonotype turned up many times. The chain has TRBV6-6 and TRBJ1-1; D is uncertain. V was clipped by 2 bases and J by 1 base, with 11 bases between them. The CDR3 is made up of 15 amino acids. Germline V CDR1 and CDR2: MNHNY, SVGAGI (reference sequence). CDR3 DNA: TGTGCCAGCAGTTACGAAAACGAGGAGAACACTGAAGCTTTCTTT. Its translation: CASSYENEENTEAFF.

In this sample, this clonotype turned up many times. This sequence joins TRBV7-2 and TRBJ2-7; perhaps D is TRBD1 or TRBD2 (6 bases each). Germline CDR1 reads SGHTA; CDR2 reads FQGNSA. This CDR3 spans 16 amino acids. The germline V and J ends were trimmed by 4 bases and 7 bases, with 23 bases remaining between them. This chain's CDR3 is CASSSQATGAVGEQYF. CDR3 bases: TGTGCCAGCAGCTCCCAAGCCACGGGGGCTGTAGGGGAGCAGTACTTC.

This clonotype has a handful of counts. J is TRBJ1-1 and V is TRBV25-1, with a weak D call TRBD1 (5 bases). Germline V gene lookup returns CDR1 MGHDK and CDR2 SYGVNS. V lost 3 bases and J lost 5, with 16 bases in between. CDR3 length equals 15 residues. CDR3 sequence reads: CASSDLEGRGTEAFF. The CDR3 nucleotides are TGTGCCAGCAGTGATCTGGAGGGGCGCGGGACTGAAGCTTTCTTT.

This clonotype has more than one count but fewer than ten. This chain uses TRBV7-9 with TRBJ1-1; 7 bases align to TRBD1. After removal of 3 bases from V and 1 base from J, the junction contained 8 bases not matched to a gene. Germline-derived CDR1 and CDR2 are SEHNR and FQNEAQ (reference sequence). The CDR3 consists of 16 residues. This CDR3 reads CASSFRGRSGNTEAFF. CDR3 bases: TGTGCCAGCAGCTTCAGGGGGAGATCGGGGAACACTGAAGCTTTCTTT.

V usage is TRBV4-3 and J usage is TRBJ2-3; 7 nucleotides line up with TRBD2. Trimming at V came to 0 bases and at J to 5 bases, leaving 8 bases not matched to a gene. The CDR3 length is 16 residues. CDR1 is LGHNA and CDR2 is YSLEER in the germline V gene. CDR3: CASSQETSVVGDTQYF. For the CDR3, the DNA is TGCGCCAGCAGCCAAGAAACTAGCGTAGTGGGAGATACGCAGTATTTT.

This clonotype has ten or more counts. This chain joins TRBV2 and TRBJ1-5; 7 positions agree with TRBD1. V lost 6 bases, J lost 5 bases, and 16 bases stayed unmatched. Germline V lookup: CDR1 SNHLY, CDR2 FYNNEI. The length of the CDR3 is 17 residues. CDR3: CASRRGGGSRGDQPQHF. CDR3 nucleotide sequence: TGTGCCAGCAGGAGAGGGGGCGGGAGCAGGGGAGATCAGCCCCAGCATTTT.

This clonotype occurred many times. The V gene is TRBV11-2, the J gene TRBJ2-3; D gene uncertain. The germline V gene has CDR1 SGHAT and CDR2 FQNNGV. V lost 4 bases, J lost 4 bases, and 21 bases lay in between. The CDR3 runs to 17 residues. CDR3 coding DNA: TGTGCCAGCAGCTCTCTCCGGTCGGCCAGGAACGCAGATACGCAGTATTTT. It encodes CASSSLRSARNADTQYF.

This clonotype has a count of ten or more. The J gene is TRBJ1-1, the V gene TRBV2, with 7 bases that match TRBD1. Trimming at V came to 7 bases and at J to 5 bases, leaving 7 bases not matched to a gene. The CDR3 loop spans 13 amino acids. Germline V CDR1 and CDR2: SNHLY, FYNNEI. CDR3 protein: CASTQGGRTEAFF. The CDR3 region has the DNA TGTGCCAGCACCCAAGGGGGCAGGACTGAAGCTTTCTTT.

This clonotype was counted ten times or more. The V gene is TRBV2, the J gene TRBJ1-2, with TRBD1 matching over 8 bases. Germline V gives CDR1 SNHLY, CDR2 FYNNEI. The V gene end was trimmed by 6 bases and the J gene end by 4 bases; junction bases not matched to a gene: 4. This CDR3 comprises 13 residues. The CDR3, as DNA: TGTGCCAGCAGCGAACAGGGGGGCTATGGCTACACCTTC. This sequence encodes CASSEQGGYGYTF. The complete variable domain, with remaining parts taken from reference TRBV2 and TRBJ1-2, reads EPEVTQTPSHQVTQMGQEVILRCVPISNHLYFYWYRQILGQKVEFLVSFYNNEISEKSEIFDDQFSVERPDGSNFTLKIRSTKLEDSAMYFCASSEQGGYGYTFGSGTRLTVV.

The CDR3 reads CAWRNRAGNEQFF. The CDR3 coding sequence is TGTGCCTGGAGGAACAGGGCGGGCAATGAGCAGTTCTTC. This chain connects TRBV30 to TRBJ2-1; tentative D call: TRBD1 (6 bases). CDR3 size: 13 residues. Trimming cost V 3 bases and J 6 bases, with 12 bases left between them. Germline assignment: CDR1 GTSNPN and CDR2 SVGIG (reference sequence).

For the CDR3, the DNA is TGTGCCACCAGTGACTTCGGCCGGGGGACAGGGGACGAAAAACTGTTTTTT. Translating gives CATSDFGRGTGDEKLFF. This chain connects TRBV24-1 to TRBJ1-4; TRBD1 aligns across 10 bases. Unmatched junction bases numbered 12, after V lost 4 bases and J lost 8 bases. The CDR3 is 17 amino acids. Germline CDR1 reads KGHDR; CDR2 reads SFDVKD.

This clonotype was observed many times. The J gene is TRBJ1-5, the V gene TRBV2; 7 nucleotides agree with TRBD1. V lost 6 bases, J lost 2 bases, and 7 bases stayed unmatched. The germline gives CDR1 SNHLY, CDR2 FYNNEI. The length of the CDR3 is 15 residues. The CDR3 reads CASRARDRGNQPQHF. The DNA of the CDR3 is TGTGCCAGCAGAGCCCGGGACAGAGGCAATCAGCCCCAGCATTTT.

This sequence joins TRBV18 and TRBJ2-1, with 7 bases aligning to TRBD1. Germline V gene lookup returns CDR1 KGHSH and CDR2 LQKENI. Trimming removed 5 bases from V and 8 bases from J; junction bases left unmatched: 3. The CDR3 consists of 12 residues. The CDR3 loop is CASSKDRDEQFF. The CDR3, as DNA: TGTGCCAGCTCAAAAGACAGGGATGAGCAGTTCTTC.

This clonotype showed up many times. This rearrangement joins TRBV7-2 to TRBJ2-5; 14 bases map to TRBD2. This CDR3 region has 15 residues. Unmatched junction bases numbered 2, after V lost 4 bases and J lost 4 bases. Germline-derived CDR1 and CDR2 are SGHTA and FQGNSA. The CDR3 DNA is TGTGCCAGCAGCTCCGGGACTAGCGGGAGAGAGACCCAGTACTTC. This sequence encodes CASSSGTSGRETQYF.

The V call is TRBV15, the J call TRBJ2-7; a possible D gene is TRBD2 (5 bases). The CDR3 is made up of 15 amino acids. Germline V gene lookup returns CDR1 LNHNV and CDR2 YYDKDF (reference sequence). V lost 1 base and J 5 bases, leaving 15 bases between the germline ends. CDR3 amino acids: CATSRAPDFTDEQYF. The CDR3 nucleotides read TGTGCCACCAGCAGAGCACCGGACTTTACGGACGAGCAGTACTTC.

The table lists this clonotype with many counts. J is TRBJ2-5 and V is TRBV12-3 or TRBV12-4; 9 nucleotides align to TRBD2. The CDR3 contains 15 residues. Trimming removed 6 bases from V and 5 bases from J; junction bases left unmatched: 10. The CDR3 coding sequence is TGTGCCAGCAGCCCAATAGCGGGGGTCGGGGAGACCCAGTACTTC. This gives the protein CASSPIAGVGETQYF.

In its sample, this clonotype was seen once. The rearrangement joins TRBV2 to TRBJ1-1; TRBD1 agrees at 9 bases. Trimming cost V 8 bases and J 6 bases; bases outside gene matches: 10. From germline, CDR1 is SNHLY and CDR2 FYNNEI. The CDR3 sequence is 14 residues long. This chain's CDR3 is CASSTAGQGPEAFF. The CDR3 bases are TGTGCCAGCTCAACGGCGGGACAGGGCCCTGAAGCTTTCTTT. Combining the CDR3 with reference TRBV2 and TRBJ1-1 gives the whole variable domain EPEVTQTPSHQVTQMGQEVILRCVPISNHLYFYWYRQILGQKVEFLVSFYNNEISEKSEIFDDQFSVERPDGSNFTLKIRSTKLEDSAMYFCASSTAGQGPEAFFGQGTRLTVV.

This clonotype was found a few times. At one of its ends the junction is not consistent with the germline gene, which may arise from a read error. This chain connects TRBV18 to TRBJ2-4; possible D gene TRBD1, 6 bases. In germline, CDR1 is KGHSH, CDR2 LQKENI. CDR3 length: 15 residues. The CDR3 protein is CASSLTRTAENIQYF. For the CDR3, the DNA is TGTGCCAGCTCACTAACAAGGACAGCCGAAAACATTCAGTACTTC. Together with reference TRBV18 and TRBJ2-4, the CDR3 gives the full variable domain: NAGVMQNPRHLVRRRGQEARLRCSPMKGHSHVYWYRQLPEEGLKFMVYLQKENIIDESGMPKERFSAEFPKEGPSILRIQQVVRGDSAAYFCASSLTRTAENIQYFGAGTRLSVL.

The table lists this clonotype with many counts. The chain combines TRBV6-1 with TRBJ1-1; D gene ambiguous. Per germline, CDR1 MNHNS and CDR2 SASEGT. This CDR3 has 15 amino acids. Trimming removed 6 bases at V and 0 bases at J, with 14 bases between. The chain's CDR3 is CASSTYTGMNTEAFF. The CDR3 DNA sequence: TGTGCCAGCAGCACATACACGGGGATGAACACTGAAGCTTTCTTT.

This clonotype was counted a single time. This chain links TRBV2 with TRBJ2-1; TRBD2 agrees at 8 bases. This CDR3 region has 17 residues. Germline CDR1 SNHLY, CDR2 FYNNEI. The V and J ends lost 2 bases and 7 bases, in that order; junction bases with no gene match: 13. CDR3 protein: CASSEIEAGRAENEQFF. The CDR3 region has the DNA TGTGCCAGCAGTGAAATCGAGGCCGGGAGGGCCGAGAATGAGCAGTTCTTC. Together with reference TRBV2 and TRBJ2-1, the CDR3 gives the full variable domain: EPEVTQTPSHQVTQMGQEVILRCVPISNHLYFYWYRQILGQKVEFLVSFYNNEISEKSEIFDDQFSVERPDGSNFTLKIRSTKLEDSAMYFCASSEIEAGRAENEQFFGPGTRLTVL.

This clonotype was counted ten times or more. The rearrangement links TRBV20-1 to TRBJ2-1, with D perhaps TRBD2 (5 bases). The germline CDR1 and CDR2 sequences are DFQATT and SNEGSKA (reference sequence). V gave up 3 bases and J gave up 4 bases, with 10 bases separating them. This CDR3 has 13 residues. CDR3 sequence reads: CSARRARYNEQFF. CDR3 DNA: TGCAGTGCTAGGAGGGCCCGGTACAATGAGCAGTTCTTC.